The rows below give T cell receptor beta chains drawn from one sample of a study of human T cells and chemical hapten exposure. One entry per CDR3 protein results from TCRdb running MiXCR on the RACE reads. The profile shows about 84,000 distinct CDR3 sequences, around 9.6% of them singletons. This sample comprised whole blood, obtained in connection with sensitization to the hapten diphenylcyclopropenone (DPC). All receptors come from a woman between 25 and 40 years old with alopecia areata. Some clones in this sample may be carry-over from other donors' samples. The conserved cysteine and the conserved F or W are not part of the CDR3 here. The D gene is left open where the match is weak.

V gene	D gene	J gene	CDR3 protein
TRBV3-1	-	TRBJ1-1	ASSQGGSGTEAF
TRBV20-1	-	TRBJ1-2	SARKQPANYGYT
TRBV12-3/TRBV12-4	-	TRBJ2-7	ASSSGASYEQY
TRBV9	-	TRBJ2-3	ASTPGLQFSTDTQY
TRBV5-1	-	TRBJ1-4	ASSFTGDDEKLF
TRBV7-6	-	TRBJ1-1	ASSLKWDTEAF
TRBV30	TRBD1	TRBJ1-6	ACTQGGNSPLH
TRBV2	-	TRBJ1-1	ASRQGIAEAF
TRBV7-2	TRBD1	TRBJ2-4	ASSLDRGDIQY
TRBV6-2/TRBV6-3	-	TRBJ2-1	ASSYEAGLNNEQF
TRBV28	-	TRBJ2-2	ASTPVVQGLNTGELF
TRBV7-9	-	TRBJ1-1	ASSLEQDTEAF